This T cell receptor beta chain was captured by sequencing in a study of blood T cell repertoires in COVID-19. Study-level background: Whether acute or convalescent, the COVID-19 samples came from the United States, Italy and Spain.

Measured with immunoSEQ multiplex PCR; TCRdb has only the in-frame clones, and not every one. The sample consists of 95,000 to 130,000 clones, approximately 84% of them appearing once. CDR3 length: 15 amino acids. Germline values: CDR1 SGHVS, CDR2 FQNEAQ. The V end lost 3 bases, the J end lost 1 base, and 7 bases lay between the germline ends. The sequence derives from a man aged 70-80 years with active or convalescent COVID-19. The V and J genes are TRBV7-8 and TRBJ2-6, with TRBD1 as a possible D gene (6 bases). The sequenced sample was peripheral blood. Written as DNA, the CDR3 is TGTGCCAGCAGCTTTACAGGGTCTGGGGCCAACGTCCTGACTTTC. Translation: CASSFTGSGANVLTF.